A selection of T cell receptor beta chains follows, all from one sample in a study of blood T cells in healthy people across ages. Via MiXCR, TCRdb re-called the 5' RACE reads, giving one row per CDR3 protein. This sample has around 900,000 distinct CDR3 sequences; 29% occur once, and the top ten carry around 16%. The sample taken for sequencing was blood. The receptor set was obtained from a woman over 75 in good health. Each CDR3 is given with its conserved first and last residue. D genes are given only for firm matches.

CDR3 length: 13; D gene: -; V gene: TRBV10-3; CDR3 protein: CAISERGTDTQYF
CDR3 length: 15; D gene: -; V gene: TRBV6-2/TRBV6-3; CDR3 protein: CASSYSKTMNTEAFF
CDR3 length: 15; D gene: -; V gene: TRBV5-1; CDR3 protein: CASSLQGLGTTEAFF
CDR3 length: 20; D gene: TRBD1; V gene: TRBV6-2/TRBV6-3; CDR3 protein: CASSRALGQGILIFDYGYTF
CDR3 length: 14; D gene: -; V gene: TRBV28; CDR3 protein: CASRKAGSPETQYF
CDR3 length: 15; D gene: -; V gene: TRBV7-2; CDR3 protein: CASSLSGIPGQPQHF
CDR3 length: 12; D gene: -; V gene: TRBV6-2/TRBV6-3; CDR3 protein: CASSYLGSGPFF
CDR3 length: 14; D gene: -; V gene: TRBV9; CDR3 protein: CASSVGGNGYEQYF
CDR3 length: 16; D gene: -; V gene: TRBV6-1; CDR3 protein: CASSESAGAGTSGAFF
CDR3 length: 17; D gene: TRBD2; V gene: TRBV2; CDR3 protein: CASRTGTSGPFIGEQFF
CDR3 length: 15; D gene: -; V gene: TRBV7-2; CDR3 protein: CASSLERLPVGGYTF
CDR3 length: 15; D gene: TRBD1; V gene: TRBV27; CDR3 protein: CASSERDRNNQPQHF
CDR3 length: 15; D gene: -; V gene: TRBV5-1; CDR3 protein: CASSTREKGGEKLFF
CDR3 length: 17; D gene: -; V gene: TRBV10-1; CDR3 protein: CASSESATHVGGETQYF
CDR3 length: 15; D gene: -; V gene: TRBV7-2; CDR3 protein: CACSSIFSGANVLTF
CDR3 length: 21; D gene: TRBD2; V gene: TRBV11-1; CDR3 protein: CASSLGRFVKGQREENNEQFF
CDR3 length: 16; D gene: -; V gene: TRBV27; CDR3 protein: CASSLLVPQGNQPQHF
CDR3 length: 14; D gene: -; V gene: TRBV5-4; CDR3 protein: CASSSPGAQETQYF
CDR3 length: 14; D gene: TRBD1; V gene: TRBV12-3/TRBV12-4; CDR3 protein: CASSGTGGNEKLFF
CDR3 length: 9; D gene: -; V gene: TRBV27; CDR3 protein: CASKKTQYF
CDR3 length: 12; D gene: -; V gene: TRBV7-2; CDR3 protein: CASSWGAGTQYF
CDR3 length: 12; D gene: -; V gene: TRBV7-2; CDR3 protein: CASSSGTEGYTF
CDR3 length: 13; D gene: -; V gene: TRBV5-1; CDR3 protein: CASSAEGLYEQYF
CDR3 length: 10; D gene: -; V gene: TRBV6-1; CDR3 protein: CASTWDTQYF
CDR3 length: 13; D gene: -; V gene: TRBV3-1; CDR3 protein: CASSRPGGTEAFF
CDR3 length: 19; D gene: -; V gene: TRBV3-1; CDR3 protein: CASTSDPPAGQGVRYGYTF
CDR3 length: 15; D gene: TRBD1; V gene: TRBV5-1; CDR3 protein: CASSGGTGQNSPLHF
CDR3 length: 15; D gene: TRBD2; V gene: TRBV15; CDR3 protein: CATGSGVLRADTQYF
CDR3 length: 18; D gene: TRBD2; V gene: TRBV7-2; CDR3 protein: CASSFPFHLAGGSYEQYF
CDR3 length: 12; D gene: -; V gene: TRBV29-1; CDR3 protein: CSVQEGSAEAFF
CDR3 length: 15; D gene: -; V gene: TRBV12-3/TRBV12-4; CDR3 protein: CASSPRVGSNYGYTF
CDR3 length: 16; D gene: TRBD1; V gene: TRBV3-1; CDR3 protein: CASSPGTGSYTDTQYF
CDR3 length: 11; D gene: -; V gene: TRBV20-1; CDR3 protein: CSAAQGPEAFF
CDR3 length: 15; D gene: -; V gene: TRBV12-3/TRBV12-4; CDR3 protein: CASSHTSWTNYGYTF
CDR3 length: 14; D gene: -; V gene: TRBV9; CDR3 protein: CASSVTVSTDTQYF
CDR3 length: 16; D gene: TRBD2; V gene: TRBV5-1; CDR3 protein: CASSLFLAVASGEQFF
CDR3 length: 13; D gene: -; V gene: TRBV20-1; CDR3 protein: CSALRRGQETQYF
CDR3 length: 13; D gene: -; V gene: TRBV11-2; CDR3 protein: CASSYGQSYGYTF
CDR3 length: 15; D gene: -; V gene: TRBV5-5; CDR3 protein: CASSLYGAEDSPLHF
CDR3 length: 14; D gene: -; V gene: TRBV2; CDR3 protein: CASSRDTTAETQYF
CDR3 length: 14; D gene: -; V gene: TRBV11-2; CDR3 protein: CASSLSTSQETQYF
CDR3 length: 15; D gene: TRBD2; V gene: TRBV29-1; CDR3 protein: CSVEGSGRGTGELFF
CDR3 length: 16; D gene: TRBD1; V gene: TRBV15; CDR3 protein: CATSSLDRATKNIQYF
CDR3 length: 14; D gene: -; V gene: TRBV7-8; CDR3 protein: CASSLAITGGGYTF
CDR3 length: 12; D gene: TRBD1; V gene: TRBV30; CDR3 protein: CAWSARQGSYTF
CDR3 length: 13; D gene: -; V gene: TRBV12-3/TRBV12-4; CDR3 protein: CASSPTTGFGYTF